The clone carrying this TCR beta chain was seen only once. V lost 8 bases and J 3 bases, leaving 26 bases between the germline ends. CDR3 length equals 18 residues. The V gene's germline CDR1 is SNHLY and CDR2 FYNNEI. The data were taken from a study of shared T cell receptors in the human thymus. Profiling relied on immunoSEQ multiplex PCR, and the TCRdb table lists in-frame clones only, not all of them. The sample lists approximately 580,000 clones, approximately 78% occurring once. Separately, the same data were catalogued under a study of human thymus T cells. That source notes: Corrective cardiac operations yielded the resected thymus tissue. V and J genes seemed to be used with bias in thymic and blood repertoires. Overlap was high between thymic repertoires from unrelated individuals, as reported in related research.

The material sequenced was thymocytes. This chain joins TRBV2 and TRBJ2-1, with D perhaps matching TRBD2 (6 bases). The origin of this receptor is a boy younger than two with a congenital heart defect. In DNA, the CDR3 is TGTGCCAGCTGTATAAGGCCCCTACTACTAGCCTTCTACAATGAGCAGTTCTTC. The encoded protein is CASCIRPLLLAFYNEQFF.